This T cell receptor beta chain was sequenced during a study of OX40 agonist ivuxolimab in advanced cancers. Turning to the study itself: With ivuxolimab, an agonistic anti-OX40 (CD134) antibody, patients were treated. Dose-escalation cases comprised hepatocellular carcinoma, melanoma, renal cell or head and neck cancer. Partial responses were seen in three patients, one with hepatocellular carcinoma and two with cutaneous melanoma.

Method: immunoSEQ multiplex PCR; TCRdb's copy keeps in-frame clones and lacks some. The profile covers 50,000 to 60,000 clones, with roughly nine tenths appearing a single time and 3% to 4% taken by the ten largest. Study-wide results and caveats: Among the lowest peripheral clonal expansion occurred in 0.1-3.0 mg/kg partial responders.

This clone showed up just once. Antigen: not known. Germline assignment: CDR1 SGDLS and CDR2 YYNGEE. This CDR3 has 13 amino acids. Trimming left V 4 bases short and J 1 base short, with 8 bases between. V gene TRBV9 combines with J gene TRBJ2-5, with D maybe TRBD1 (6 bases). This receptor was obtained from an adult with an advanced solid tumor such as melanoma, head and neck, liver or kidney cancer. This sample comprised CD4+ or CD8+ T cells sorted from blood, obtained in a trial of the OX40 agonist ivuxolimab. The CDR3 protein is CASSRDIQETQYF. CDR3 bases: TGTGCCAGCAGCCGGGACATCCAAGAGACCCAGTACTTC.